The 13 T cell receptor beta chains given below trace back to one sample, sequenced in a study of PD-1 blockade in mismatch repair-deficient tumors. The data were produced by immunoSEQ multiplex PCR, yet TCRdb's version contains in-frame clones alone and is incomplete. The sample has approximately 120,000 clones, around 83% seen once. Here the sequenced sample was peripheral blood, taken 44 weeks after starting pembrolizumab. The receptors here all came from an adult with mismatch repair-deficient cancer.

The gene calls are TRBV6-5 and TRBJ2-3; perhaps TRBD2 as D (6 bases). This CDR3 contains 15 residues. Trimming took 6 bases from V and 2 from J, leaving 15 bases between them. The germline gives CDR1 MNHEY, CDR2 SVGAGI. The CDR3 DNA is TGTGCCAGCAGACGGACGGAGGGGTTCACAGATACGCAGTATTTT. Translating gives CASRRTEGFTDTQYF.

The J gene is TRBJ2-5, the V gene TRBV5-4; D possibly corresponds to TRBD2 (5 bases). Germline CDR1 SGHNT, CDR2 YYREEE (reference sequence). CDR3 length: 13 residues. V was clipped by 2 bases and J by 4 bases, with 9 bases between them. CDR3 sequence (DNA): TGTGCCAGCAGCTTAGGTCTAGCAGAGACCCAGTACTTC. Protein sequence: CASSLGLAETQYF.

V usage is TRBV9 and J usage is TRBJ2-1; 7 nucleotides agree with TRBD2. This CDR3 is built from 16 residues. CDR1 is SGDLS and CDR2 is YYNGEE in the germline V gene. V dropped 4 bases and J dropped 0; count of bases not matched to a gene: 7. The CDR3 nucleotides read TGTGCCAGCAGCCGCGGCGGGAGCCCCTCCTACAATGAGCAGTTCTTC. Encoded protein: CASSRGGSPSYNEQFF.

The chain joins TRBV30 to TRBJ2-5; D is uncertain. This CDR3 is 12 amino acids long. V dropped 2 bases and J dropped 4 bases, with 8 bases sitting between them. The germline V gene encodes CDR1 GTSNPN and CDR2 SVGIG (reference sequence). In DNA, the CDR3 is TGTGCCTGGAGTTTCGGCGGAGAGACCCAGTACTTC. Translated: CAWSFGGETQYF.

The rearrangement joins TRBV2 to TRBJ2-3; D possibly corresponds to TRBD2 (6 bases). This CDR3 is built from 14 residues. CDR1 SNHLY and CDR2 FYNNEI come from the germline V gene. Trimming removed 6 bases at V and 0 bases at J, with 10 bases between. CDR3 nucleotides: TGTGCCAGCAGGGGGGACTCCAGCACAGATACGCAGTATTTT. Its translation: CASRGDSSTDTQYF.

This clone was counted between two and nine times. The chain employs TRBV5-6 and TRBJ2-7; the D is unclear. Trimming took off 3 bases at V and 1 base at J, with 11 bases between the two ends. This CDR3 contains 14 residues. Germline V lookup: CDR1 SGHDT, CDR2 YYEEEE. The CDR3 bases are TGTGCCAGCAGCTCTACCCGTCGTTCCTACGAGCAGTACTTC. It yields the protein CASSSTRRSYEQYF. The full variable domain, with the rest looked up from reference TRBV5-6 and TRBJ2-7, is DAGVTQSPTHLIKTRGQQVTLRCSPKSGHDTVSWYQQALGQGPQFIFQYYEEEERQRGNFPDRFSGHQFPNYSSELNVNALLLGDSALYLCASSSTRRSYEQYFGPGTRLTVT.

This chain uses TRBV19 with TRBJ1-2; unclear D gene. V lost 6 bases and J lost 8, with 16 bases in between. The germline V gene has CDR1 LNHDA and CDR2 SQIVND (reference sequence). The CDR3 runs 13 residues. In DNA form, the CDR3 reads TGTGCCAGTAGCCCGACTGGGGTGAAGGGCTACACCTTC. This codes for CASSPTGVKGYTF.

The CDR3 coding sequence is TGTGCCAGCAGTAAGGGACTAGCGGCAGAGACCCAGTACTTC. This encodes CASSKGLAAETQYF. The chain recombines TRBV6-5 with TRBJ2-5; 11 bases map to TRBD2. CDR3 size: 14 residues. V gave up 5 bases and J gave up 4 bases; unmatched junction bases: 3. Germline CDR1 is MNHEY and CDR2 is SVGAGI.

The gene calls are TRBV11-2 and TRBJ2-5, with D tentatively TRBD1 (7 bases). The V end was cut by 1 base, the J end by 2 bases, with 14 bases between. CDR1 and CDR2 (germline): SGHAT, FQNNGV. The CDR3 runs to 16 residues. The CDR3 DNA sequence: TGTGCCAGCAGCTTAGGGGTCAGGGGGAGGCAAGAGACCCAGTACTTC. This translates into CASSLGVRGRQETQYF.

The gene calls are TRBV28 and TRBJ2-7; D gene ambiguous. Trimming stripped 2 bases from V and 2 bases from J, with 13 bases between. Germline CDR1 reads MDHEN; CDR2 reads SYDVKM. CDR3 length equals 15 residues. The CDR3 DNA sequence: TGTGCCAGCAGTTTAAGGAAGGCAGGAGCCTACGAGCAGTACTTC. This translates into CASSLRKAGAYEQYF.

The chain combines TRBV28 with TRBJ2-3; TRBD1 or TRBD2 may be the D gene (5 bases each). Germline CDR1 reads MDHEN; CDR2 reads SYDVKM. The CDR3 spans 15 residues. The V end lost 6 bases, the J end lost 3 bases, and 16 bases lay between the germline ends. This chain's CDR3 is CASSQLWGLTDTQYF. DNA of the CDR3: TGTGCCAGCAGCCAATTATGGGGGTTGACAGATACGCAGTATTTT.

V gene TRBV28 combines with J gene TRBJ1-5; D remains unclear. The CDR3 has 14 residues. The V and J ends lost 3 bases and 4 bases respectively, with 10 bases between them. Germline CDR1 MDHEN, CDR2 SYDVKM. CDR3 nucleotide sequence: TGTGCCAGCAGTTTTCGGACGGAGAATCAGCCCCAGCATTTT. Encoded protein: CASSFRTENQPQHF.

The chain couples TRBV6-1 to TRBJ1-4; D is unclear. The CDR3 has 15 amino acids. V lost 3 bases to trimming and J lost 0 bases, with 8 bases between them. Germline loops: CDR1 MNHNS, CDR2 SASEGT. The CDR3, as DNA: TGTGCCAGCAGTGATGTCGGCTCAACTAATGAAAAACTGTTTTTT. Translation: CASSDVGSTNEKLFF.